Below are 9 T cell receptor beta chains sequenced from a single sample in a study of blood T cell repertoires in COVID-19. Libraries were prepared by immunoSEQ multiplex PCR; TCRdb keeps only in-frame clonotypes and omits some of them. The sample has 400,000 to 450,000 clones; 80% to 90% are singletons. The sample taken for sequencing was PBMCs or T cells enriched from blood (not recorded which). The receptor set was obtained from a man aged 25 to 40 who had recovered from COVID-19.

J is TRBJ2-2 and V is TRBV19; TRBD2 aligns across 11 bases. Trimming at V came to 8 bases and at J to 6 bases, leaving 14 bases not matched to a gene. Germline V lookup: CDR1 LNHDA, CDR2 SQIVND (reference sequence). The CDR3 spans 17 residues. In DNA, the CDR3 is TGTGCCAGTCTGTCATTAGCGGGAGGGTCTGTCGCCGGGGAGCTGTTTTTT. This gives the protein CASLSLAGGSVAGELFF. The variable domain in full, completed from reference TRBV19 and TRBJ2-2, reads DGGITQSPKYLFRKEGQNVTLSCEQNLNHDAMYWYRQDPGQGLRLIYYSQIVNDFQKGDIAEGYSVSREKKESFPLTVTSAQKNPTAFYLCASLSLAGGSVAGELFFGEGSRLTVL.

The chain joins TRBV10-3 to TRBJ1-6; D not certain. Germline V gene sequence: CDR1 ENHRY, CDR2 SYGVKD. The V end lost 0 bases, the J end lost 9 bases, and 12 bases lay between the germline ends. This CDR3 spans 15 amino acids. The CDR3 spells CAISESMGGASPLHF. CDR3 sequence (DNA): TGTGCCATCAGTGAGTCGATGGGTGGAGCTTCACCCCTCCACTTT.

This clone showed up just once. The chain is built from TRBV5-4 and TRBJ2-1; 9 nucleotides line up with TRBD2. This CDR3 contains 17 residues. Per germline, CDR1 SGHNT and CDR2 YYREEE (reference sequence). V lost 9 bases and J lost 9; bases outside the gene matches: 22. CDR3 in amino acids: CATLKDLAGLPGGEQFF. CDR3 nucleotide sequence: TGTGCCACCCTTAAGGACCTAGCGGGACTCCCCGGGGGTGAGCAGTTCTTC.

The sample holds a few counts of this clone. The V call is TRBV28, the J call TRBJ1-2; 9 bases fit TRBD1. Germline assignment: CDR1 MDHEN and CDR2 SYDVKM. The ends lost 6 bases at V and 8 bases at J; junction bases unmatched: 7. The CDR3 is 13 amino acids. Here the CDR3 DNA reads TGTGCCAGCAGCCCCGGACAGGGGTGGGGCTACACCTTC. It translates to CASSPGQGWGYTF.

This chain links TRBV19 with TRBJ1-6; 8 bases align to TRBD1. V dropped 4 bases and J dropped 3; count of bases not matched to a gene: 14. Germline values: CDR1 LNHDA, CDR2 SQIVND (reference sequence). The CDR3 is made up of 19 amino acids. CDR3 bases: TGTGCCAGTAGTACCGCCGGGACAGGCGTCGTGGGCTATAATTCACCCCTCCACTTT. Translated: CASSTAGTGVVGYNSPLHF.

V gene TRBV28 combines with J gene TRBJ2-1; D is ambiguous. This CDR3 is built from 15 residues. The V gene's germline CDR1 is MDHEN and CDR2 SYDVKM. V was pared by 5 bases and J by 9 bases, with 20 bases between. CDR3 in amino acids: CASSREVGAATEQFF. CDR3 DNA sequence: TGTGCCAGCAGTCGCGAAGTCGGTGCCGCAACTGAGCAGTTCTTC.

The chain recombines TRBV5-1 with TRBJ2-5, with D possibly matching TRBD2 (5 bases). This CDR3 is 14 amino acids long. V was pared by 3 bases and J by 5 bases, with 14 bases between. CDR1 is SGHRS, CDR2 YFSETQ, per germline. The CDR3 spells CASSSGNREETQYF. The CDR3 coding sequence is TGCGCCAGCAGCTCCGGGAACAGAGAGGAGACCCAGTACTTC.

This chain connects TRBV7-9 to TRBJ2-1, with 10 bases that match TRBD2. V dropped 5 bases and J dropped 6; count of bases not matched to a gene: 7. Germline assignment: CDR1 SEHNR and CDR2 FQNEAQ (reference sequence). The CDR3 runs to 15 residues. In DNA, the CDR3 is TGTGCCAGCAGCCCCTCTAGCGGGAGAATCAATGAGCAGTTCTTC. This sequence encodes CASSPSSGRINEQFF.

Remarks on this clone: A much larger clone differs from this one at a single base, so this may be a read error. This chain links TRBV6-5 with TRBJ1-5; 8 nucleotides line up with TRBD1. From germline, CDR1 is MNHEY and CDR2 SVGAGI. The CDR3 covers 13 residues. With V trimmed by 6 bases and J by 3 bases, 1 base remained unmatched. The DNA for the CDR3 is TGTGCCAGCAGGGACAGGGACAATCAGCCCCAGCATTTT. Residues: CASRDRDNQPQHF.